The clone carrying this T cell receptor (beta chain) was seen a few times. As yet, its antigen is unknown. Peptide-pool stimulation followed by sequencing identified expanded antigen-specific CD4+ clonotypes in the ViraFEST assay. Subsequent to roughly 9 days of culture, CD4+ T cells were isolated. It was two doses of either the BNT162b2 or mRNA-1273 vaccine that participants received. Nucleocapsid antibody tests were negative, and the vaccine recipients had no prior SARS-CoV-2 infection. Looked up from germline, CDR1 is SGHNT and CDR2 is YYREEE (reference sequence). V lost 0 bases to trimming and J lost 4 bases, with 10 bases between them. This CDR3 comprises 15 residues. Data came from immunoSEQ multiplex PCR; TCRdb stores just in-frame clones and leaves some out. The sample has about 33,000 clones; about four fifths are singletons. The data stem from a study of vaccination effects on CD4 cells after COVID-19.

This clonotype was obtained from a human donor who received a COVID-19 vaccine. Some clones in this sample may be carry-over from other donors' samples. The sample consisted of CD4+ T cells from PBMCs cultured with HCoV-NL63 spike peptides, taken after COVID-19 vaccination. The chain uses TRBV5-4 and TRBJ2-2; D is uncertain. CDR3 loop: CASSLDTGSTGELFF. In DNA, the CDR3 is TGTGCCAGCAGCTTGGACACTGGCTCCACCGGGGAGCTGTTTTTT. Full variable domain (rest looked up from reference TRBV5-4 and TRBJ2-2): ETGVTQSPTHLIKTRGQQVTLRCSSQSGHNTVSWYQQALGQGPQFIFQYYREEENGRGNFPPRFSGLQFPNYSSELNVNALELDDSALYLCASSLDTGSTGELFFGEGSRLTVL.